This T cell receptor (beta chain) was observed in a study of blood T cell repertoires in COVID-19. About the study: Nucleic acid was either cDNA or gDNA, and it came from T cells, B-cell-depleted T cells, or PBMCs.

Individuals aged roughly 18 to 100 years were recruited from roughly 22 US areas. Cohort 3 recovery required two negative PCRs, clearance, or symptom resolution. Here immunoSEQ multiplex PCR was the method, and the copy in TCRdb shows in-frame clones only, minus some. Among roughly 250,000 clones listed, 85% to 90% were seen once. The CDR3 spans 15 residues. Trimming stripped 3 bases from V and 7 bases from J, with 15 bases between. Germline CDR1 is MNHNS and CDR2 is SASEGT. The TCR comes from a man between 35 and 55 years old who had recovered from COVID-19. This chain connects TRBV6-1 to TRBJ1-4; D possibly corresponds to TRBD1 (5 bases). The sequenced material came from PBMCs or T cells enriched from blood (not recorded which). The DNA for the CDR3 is TGTGCCAGCAGTGATGGGGCATCGGGAGTTGAAAAACTGTTTTTT. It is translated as CASSDGASGVEKLFF.